This T cell receptor (beta chain) came from a study of response to subunit inactivated influenza vaccine. This clonotype was seen only a few times. This CDR3 spans 18 amino acids. Germline CDR1 LGHDT, CDR2 YNNKEL (reference sequence). The V end lost 0 bases, the J end lost 2 bases, and 17 bases lay between the germline ends. TCRdb reanalysed the RT-PCR reads using MiXCR and keeps one entry per CDR3 protein. The data show 500,000 to 550,000 distinct CDR3 sequences, with roughly 23% seen just once and 2.5% to 3% held by the top ten. These same data were also listed under a study on T cells expressing NK-cell markers. That source adds: Libraries used 5'RACE template switching adding universal primer site and UMIs. Dominant NKG2C+ clonotypes accounted for about 1.0-7.0% of CD8+ T cells in about six donors.

This receptor was obtained from a man aged 50 or older who received an inactivated influenza vaccine. Here the sequenced sample was CD4+ T cells sorted from PBMCs, taken 11 to 12 days after vaccination. The V call is TRBV3-1, the J call TRBJ1-3; a possible D gene is TRBD1 (6 bases). The CDR3 here is CASSQDTRGRGPGNTIYF. The CDR3, as DNA: TGTGCCAGCAGCCAAGATACCCGCGGCAGGGGCCCTGGAAACACCATATATTTT.